These 22 T cell receptor beta chains share one sample of origin, sequenced in a study of Ad26.COV2.S vaccination and SARS-CoV-2 variants. This table comes from immunoSEQ multiplex PCR, and its TCRdb copy is limited to in-frame clones, with some not included. The sample yields 300,000 to 350,000 clones, 90% seen once. Treatment noted: 19 received Ad26.COV2.S at low or high dose, single or two shots; roughly five received placebo; per-sample allocation not given. Collection of the samples took place on day 63 after the first injection of vaccine or placebo. The starting material was peripheral blood, obtained in a trial of Ad26.COV2.S vaccine versus placebo. The receptors were sampled from a person between 18 and 60 years old who received the Ad26.COV2.S COVID-19 vaccine or a placebo.

J is TRBJ1-1 and V is TRBV9; D call uncertain. Trimming took off 3 bases at V and 0 bases at J, with 12 bases between the two ends. CDR1 is SGDLS, CDR2 YYNGEE, per germline. The CDR3 sequence is 15 residues long. This chain's CDR3 is CASSASWVMNTEAFF. The CDR3 DNA sequence: TGTGCCAGCAGCGCATCCTGGGTCATGAACACTGAAGCTTTCTTT.

The V and J genes are TRBV10-1 and TRBJ2-7; a weak D match, TRBD2 (6 bases). The V gene lost 2 bases and the J gene lost 2 bases, with 13 bases spanning the gap. This CDR3 spans 15 amino acids. CDR1 and CDR2 (germline): WNHNN, SYGVQD (reference sequence). The CDR3 region has the DNA TGCGCCAGCAGTGAGGTGTGGCGGGGCCCCTACGAGCAGTACGTC. Protein sequence: CASSEVWRGPYEQYV.

This clone was seen more than once but under ten times. CDR3 sequence (DNA): TGTGCCAGCAGTTCAGGACGGGGTTCTGAAGCTTTCTTT. It encodes CASSSGRGSEAFF. J is TRBJ1-1 and V is TRBV6-2 or TRBV6-3; D not resolved. The CDR3 sequence is 13 residues long. V was cut by 4 bases and J by 6 bases, with 12 bases left in between. Germline loops: CDR1 MNHEY, CDR2 SVGEGT.

This clone turned up a few times. In nucleotides, the CDR3 is TGCGCCAGCAGCCAAGAGAGTCGGCCTGGTATGAACACTGAAGCTTTCTTT. Protein: CASSQESRPGMNTEAFF. The genes are TRBV4-3 and TRBJ1-1; D is undetermined. CDR1 LGHNA and CDR2 YSLEER come from the germline V gene. The V end lost 0 bases, the J end lost 0 bases, and 14 bases lay between the germline ends. The length of the CDR3 is 17 residues.

The V and J genes are TRBV6-5 and TRBJ1-1; perhaps TRBD1 as D (5 bases). The CDR3 totals 13 residues. Trimming took 6 bases from V and 4 from J, leaving 12 bases between them. Looked up from germline, CDR1 is MNHEY and CDR2 is SVGAGI. The chain's CDR3 is CASSATGVTEAFF. In nucleotides, the CDR3 is TGTGCCAGCAGCGCAACAGGTGTCACTGAAGCTTTCTTT.

The rearrangement links TRBV18 to TRBJ1-5; D gene uncertain. Germline CDR1 reads KGHSH; CDR2 reads LQKENI. This CDR3 region has 13 residues. The V gene lost 5 bases and the J gene lost 6 bases, with 11 bases spanning the gap. CDR3 sequence (DNA): TGTGCCAGCTCAGATGGTTCTACTCAGCCCCAGCATTTT. It is translated as CASSDGSTQPQHF.

The rearrangement links TRBV7-9 to TRBJ1-2; the D is unclear. This CDR3 is built from 14 residues. Deletions cut 3 bases from V and 0 bases from J, with 8 bases between. Germline lookup yields CDR1 SEHNR and CDR2 FQNEAQ (reference sequence). CDR3 coding DNA: TGTGCCAGCAGCTTCATGTCTTCTAACTATGGCTACACCTTC. It codes for CASSFMSSNYGYTF.

In its sample, this clone was seen once. The CDR3 DNA reads TGTGCCAGTACCGCCGTGGGGAACACTGAAGCTTTCTTT. Its translation is CASTAVGNTEAFF. The V call is TRBV19, the J call TRBJ1-1; D gene uncertain. The CDR3 is 13 amino acids. Between the trimmed V and J ends, which lost 7 bases and 1 base, there was a span of 10 bases. In germline, CDR1 is LNHDA, CDR2 SQIVND (reference sequence).

The chain recombines TRBV5-8 with TRBJ1-3; TRBD1 matches 12 bases. Germline V lookup: CDR1 SGHTS, CDR2 YDEGEE. CDR3 length: 15 amino acids. V shed 4 bases, J shed 7 bases, and the junction held 6 bases outside the gene matches. CDR3 sequence reads: CASSLGQGARNTIYF. In nucleotides, the CDR3 is TGTGCCAGCAGCCTGGGACAGGGGGCGAGGAACACCATATATTTT.

The chain recombines TRBV27 with TRBJ2-7, with D hard to call. The CDR3 runs 15 residues. Germline CDR1 reads MNHEY; CDR2 reads SMNVEV (reference sequence). Deletions cut 5 bases from V and 2 bases from J, with 16 bases between. In DNA, the CDR3 is TGTGCCAGCAGTAGCGACCCCACTGGCGCCTACGAGCAGTACTTC. Protein: CASSSDPTGAYEQYF.

This rearrangement joins TRBV25-1 to TRBJ2-2, with 8 bases identical to TRBD2. The V gene's germline CDR1 is MGHDK and CDR2 SYGVNS. The CDR3 length is 14 residues. V was clipped by 3 bases and J by 5 bases; unmatched bases: 2. CDR3 protein: CASSEERGTGELFF. The CDR3 DNA reads as TGTGCCAGCAGTGAGGAGCGGGGGACCGGGGAGCTGTTTTTT.

V is TRBV4-1 and J is TRBJ1-1; no clear D gene. Germline V gives CDR1 MGHRA, CDR2 YSYEKL. Trimming cost V 0 bases and J 1 base, with 9 bases left between them. The CDR3 length is 15 residues. The CDR3 loop is CASSQEIVQNTEAFF. CDR3 nucleotides: TGCGCCAGCAGCCAAGAGATTGTACAGAACACTGAAGCTTTCTTT.

V and J are TRBV9 and TRBJ1-5; TRBD1 might be the D (6 bases). This CDR3 spans 15 amino acids. V was pared by 5 bases and J by 2 bases, with 14 bases between. CDR1 and CDR2 (germline): SGDLS, YYNGEE. CDR3: CASSQQGGGNQPQHF. The CDR3 coding sequence is TGTGCCAGCAGTCAACAGGGTGGGGGCAATCAGCCCCAGCATTTT.

V gene TRBV5-1 combines with J gene TRBJ2-1; D possibly corresponds to TRBD1 (6 bases). The CDR3 consists of 15 residues. With 4 bases removed from V and 3 bases from J, the gap between germline ends came to 14 bases. The germline V gene has CDR1 SGHRS and CDR2 YFSETQ. CDR3 nucleotides: TGCGCCAGCAGCACTAACGACAGGTACTACAATGAGCAGTTCTTC. This codes for CASSTNDRYYNEQFF.

CDR3 coding DNA: TGTGCCAGCAGCCCAGTGGACGCAACCGGGGAGCTGTTTTTT. Translated, it gives CASSPVDATGELFF. The chain couples TRBV7-9 to TRBJ2-2; D not resolved. The length of the CDR3 is 14 residues. Germline loops: CDR1 SEHNR, CDR2 FQNEAQ (reference sequence). V was pared by 5 bases and J by 5 bases, with 12 bases between. The entire variable domain, with the rest obtained from reference TRBV7-9 and TRBJ2-2, is as follows: DTGVSQNPRHKITKRGQNVTFRCDPISEHNRLYWYRQTLGQGPEFLTYFQNEAQLEKSRLLSDRFSAERPKGSFSTLEIQRTEQGDSAMYLCASSPVDATGELFFGEGSRLTVL.

The chain carries TRBV6-6 and TRBJ1-6; D remains unclear. The CDR3 spans 13 residues. Germline CDR1 reads MNHNY; CDR2 reads SVGAGI (reference sequence). The germline V and J ends were trimmed by 6 bases and 8 bases, with 11 bases remaining between them. Here the CDR3 reads CASRIHGDSPLHF. The CDR3 bases are TGTGCCAGCAGAATACACGGGGATTCACCCCTCCACTTT.

This clone was counted a single time. V is TRBV9 and J is TRBJ2-5; 9 bases match TRBD2. The J segment lost 3 bases and the V segment lost 3 bases, leaving 6 bases of the junction unmatched. Germline CDR1 is SGDLS and CDR2 is YYNGEE. The CDR3 runs 15 residues. Written as DNA, the CDR3 is TGTGCCAGCAGCGGAAGCGGGGGGAAGGAAGAGACCCAGTACTTC. Amino acids: CASSGSGGKEETQYF.

This rearrangement joins TRBV5-1 to TRBJ2-2, with unresolved D. V was clipped by 0 bases and J by 6 bases, with 9 bases between them. The V gene's germline CDR1 is SGHRS and CDR2 YFSETQ. The CDR3 loop spans 14 amino acids. For the CDR3, the DNA is TGCGCCAGCAGCTTGGGGGCGCTGGCCGGGGAGCTGTTTTTT. It encodes CASSLGALAGELFF.

CDR3 sequence reads: CASSLGGEQETQYF. The CDR3 DNA follows: TGTGCCAGCAGTCTAGGCGGGGAACAAGAGACCCAGTACTTC. The chain has TRBV11-3 and TRBJ2-5, with D possibly being TRBD2 (6 bases). Germline CDR1 is SGHNT and CDR2 is YENEEA. The CDR3 has 14 amino acids. The V end lost 6 bases, the J end lost 2 bases, and 13 bases lay between the germline ends.

The rearrangement joins TRBV4-1 to TRBJ2-5; 10 bases map to TRBD1. V was pared by 0 bases and J by 5 bases, with 12 bases of the junction left unmatched. The CDR3 extends over 18 amino acids. Germline V gives CDR1 MGHRA, CDR2 YSYEKL. CDR3 coding DNA: TGCGCCAGCAGCCAAGATCTCGGGAGCGACAGGGGGCCGGAGACCCAGTACTTC. Amino acids: CASSQDLGSDRGPETQYF.

The chain links TRBV4-3 to TRBJ2-2; D is uncertain. V lost 0 bases and J lost 4, with 6 bases in between. Per germline, CDR1 LGHNA and CDR2 YSLEER. This CDR3 comprises 14 residues. The chain's CDR3 is CASSQDQATGELFF. CDR3 DNA sequence: TGCGCCAGCAGCCAAGATCAAGCCACCGGGGAGCTGTTTTTT.

The genes are TRBV7-9 and TRBJ2-7; the D gene is possibly TRBD1 (6 bases). The CDR3 is 16 residues long. Germline CDR1 is SEHNR and CDR2 is FQNEAQ (reference sequence). Trimming shortened V by 6 bases and J by 3 bases, and 21 bases separated the two germline ends. CDR3 nucleotides: TGTGCCAGCAGTCCGCAACAACAGGGTCCCCTCTACGAGCAGTACTTC. As protein: CASSPQQQGPLYEQYF.